One sample yielded the 26 T cell receptor beta chains listed below, sequenced in a study of blood T cell repertoires in COVID-19. Sequencing was performed with immunoSEQ multiplex PCR; in TCRdb, only in-frame clones are kept and a portion is missing. This table has about 460,000 clones, 70% to 90% appearing once. The sample taken for sequencing was PBMCs or T cells enriched from blood (not recorded which). These TCRs come from a woman in her sixties or seventies who had recovered from COVID-19.

The chain recombines TRBV7-8 with TRBJ1-4; D remains ambiguous. The CDR3 is made up of 16 amino acids. The V end was cut by 2 bases, the J end by 0 bases, with 10 bases between. Germline CDR1 is SGHVS and CDR2 is FQNEAQ. CDR3 amino acids: CASSLSGIATNEKLFF. The CDR3 coding sequence is TGTGCCAGCAGCTTATCCGGTATCGCAACTAATGAAAAACTGTTTTTT.

This chain uses TRBV7-6 with TRBJ2-5; 7 positions agree with TRBD1. In germline, CDR1 is SGHVS, CDR2 FNYEAQ. V was pared by 3 bases and J by 2 bases, with 3 bases of the junction left unmatched. The length of the CDR3 is 14 residues. The CDR3 DNA is TGTGCCAGCAGCTTGACAGGGTTTCAAGAGACCCAGTACTTC. Its translation: CASSLTGFQETQYF.

V usage is TRBV5-8 and J usage is TRBJ1-3, with 7 positions matching TRBD1. CDR1 is SGHTS and CDR2 is YDEGEE in the germline V gene. The CDR3 consists of 14 residues. V lost 4 bases, J lost 0 bases, and 1 base stayed unmatched. CDR3 in DNA: TGTGCCAGCAGCAGACAGGGCTCTGGAAACACCATATATTTT. It translates to CASSRQGSGNTIYF.

The chain links TRBV28 to TRBJ2-4, with D tentatively TRBD1 (5 bases). The V gene lost 3 bases and the J gene lost 1 base, with 16 bases spanning the gap. Germline V gene sequence: CDR1 MDHEN, CDR2 SYDVKM. The CDR3 is 17 residues long. The CDR3 sequence: CASSLVGPQVAKNIQYF. The CDR3 DNA follows: TGTGCCAGCAGTTTGGTTGGCCCACAGGTGGCCAAAAACATTCAGTACTTC.

The chain uses TRBV4-1 and TRBJ1-6, with 7 bases matching TRBD1. Germline V CDR1 and CDR2: MGHRA, YSYEKL. There are 16 residues in the CDR3. After removal of 0 bases from V and 6 bases from J, the junction contained 5 bases not matched to a gene. CDR3 nucleotide sequence: TGCGCCAGCAGCCAAGATCGGGCAGGGGGTAATTCACCCCTCCACTTT. Protein sequence: CASSQDRAGGNSPLHF.

CDR3 protein: CATSRAGGLGQPQHF. The CDR3, as DNA: TGTGCCACCAGTAGGGCAGGGGGGTTGGGTCAGCCCCAGCATTTT. The chain employs TRBV24-1 and TRBJ1-5; 7 positions agree with TRBD1. Germline V gene sequence: CDR1 KGHDR, CDR2 SFDVKD. The ends lost 6 bases at V and 6 bases at J; junction bases unmatched: 10. CDR3 length: 15 residues.

The chain has TRBV18 and TRBJ2-3, with D possibly matching TRBD2 (5 bases). The germline gives CDR1 KGHSH, CDR2 LQKENI. CDR3 length equals 15 residues. The V end lost 3 bases, the J end lost 6 bases, and 16 bases lay between the germline ends. CDR3 sequence reads: CASSPTGVAGDTQYF. The CDR3 DNA is TGTGCCAGCTCACCGACCGGGGTAGCCGGGGATACGCAGTATTTT. The complete variable domain, with remaining parts taken from reference TRBV18 and TRBJ2-3, reads NAGVMQNPRHLVRRRGQEARLRCSPMKGHSHVYWYRQLPEEGLKFMVYLQKENIIDESGMPKERFSAEFPKEGPSILRIQQVVRGDSAAYFCASSPTGVAGDTQYFGPGTRLTVL.

This clone came up once. Relative to the germline gene, one junction end is altered; a read error may explain this. In DNA, the CDR3 is TGTGCCAGCAGCAAAGAGCGGGGAGGCACCGGGGAGCTGTTTTTT. Encoded protein: CASSKERGGTGELFF. The chain recombines TRBV3-1 (or the pseudogene TRBV3-2) with TRBJ2-2; TRBD2 agrees at 7 bases. The CDR3 consists of 15 residues. Germline lookup yields CDR1 LGHDT and CDR2 YNNKEL (reference sequence).

The J gene is TRBJ2-7, the V gene TRBV28; 8 bases align to TRBD1. The length of the CDR3 is 16 residues. The germline CDR1 and CDR2 sequences are MDHEN and SYDVKM. The J segment lost 2 bases and the V segment lost 3 bases, leaving 9 bases of the junction unmatched. The CDR3 here is CASSFPSGGFTYEQYF. The CDR3 region has the DNA TGTGCCAGCAGTTTCCCTTCAGGGGGCTTCACCTACGAGCAGTACTTC.

This clone was detected once. The chain combines TRBV6-5 with TRBJ2-1, with D hard to call. The CDR3 runs to 13 residues. The V end lost 0 bases, the J end lost 6 bases, and 6 bases lay between the germline ends. Germline CDR1 reads MNHEY; CDR2 reads SVGAGI. For the CDR3, the DNA is TGTGCCAGCAGTTACTCGGCTCTCAATGAGCAGTTCTTC. Translated, it gives CASSYSALNEQFF.

In DNA form, the CDR3 reads TGTGCCAGCAGTTACTCGGCCGGGTTCTATGGCTACACCTTC. Translation: CASSYSAGFYGYTF. The rearrangement joins TRBV6-2 or TRBV6-3 to TRBJ1-2; unclear D gene. This CDR3 spans 14 amino acids. Trimming took off 0 bases at V and 4 bases at J, with 9 bases between the two ends. Per the germline V gene, CDR1 is MNHEY and CDR2 is SVGEGT.

This clone was counted only a few times. This rearrangement joins TRBV6-5 to TRBJ1-4, with TRBD1 matching 9 bases. Trimming took 5 bases from V and 8 from J; bases not matched to a gene: 9. CDR3 length: 15 amino acids. Germline-derived CDR1 and CDR2 are MNHEY and SVGAGI. This CDR3 is CASSPGGQGGEKLFF. CDR3 DNA sequence: TGTGCCAGCAGTCCCGGGGGACAGGGTGGAGAAAAACTGTTTTTT.

The chain combines TRBV2 with TRBJ2-3; D remains ambiguous. V was clipped by 4 bases and J by 6 bases, with 8 bases between them. CDR3 length: 12 amino acids. The germline CDR1 and CDR2 sequences are SNHLY and FYNNEI. CDR3 amino acids: CASSATRDTQYF. The CDR3 region has the DNA TGTGCCAGCAGTGCCACTCGGGATACGCAGTATTTT.

V gene TRBV29-1 combines with J gene TRBJ1-2; 7 bases are shared with TRBD1. Trimming took 3 bases from V and 6 from J; bases not matched to a gene: 4. The CDR3 is made up of 12 amino acids. Germline CDR1 is SQVTM and CDR2 is ANQGSEA. CDR3 in DNA: TGCAGCGTTGATCGGGGACAGAATGGCTACACCTTC. It translates to CSVDRGQNGYTF.

The genes are TRBV2 and TRBJ1-2, with a tentative D call TRBD1 (5 bases). Germline V lookup: CDR1 SNHLY, CDR2 FYNNEI. This CDR3 region has 13 residues. Trimming stripped 4 bases from V and 7 bases from J, with 13 bases between. Written as DNA, the CDR3 is TGTGCCAGCAGTGTGGGGGGAAACGGTGGCTACACCTTC. This gives the protein CASSVGGNGGYTF.

The chain couples TRBV5-4 to TRBJ2-7, with 8 bases identical to TRBD2. This CDR3 is built from 13 residues. Trimming at V came to 7 bases and at J to 4 bases, leaving 7 bases not matched to a gene. Germline values: CDR1 SGHNT, CDR2 YYREEE (reference sequence). The CDR3: CASGRGGLYEQYV. The CDR3 nucleotides read TGTGCCAGCGGGCGCGGGGGGTTGTACGAGCAGTACGTC.

V is TRBV27 and J is TRBJ2-3; D gene unclear. V dropped 6 bases and J dropped 3 bases, with 4 bases sitting between them. The CDR3 totals 11 residues. Germline-derived CDR1 and CDR2 are MNHEY and SMNVEV (reference sequence). CDR3 coding DNA: TGTGCCAGCAGAACTACAGATACGCAGTATTTT. Its protein product is CASRTTDTQYF.

V usage is TRBV12-3 or TRBV12-4 and J usage is TRBJ1-2; D gene uncertain. Trimming pared 3 bases from V and 6 bases from J, leaving 11 bases between. The CDR3 sequence is 13 residues long. The CDR3 loop is CASSLAALNGYTF. The CDR3 bases are TGTGCCAGCAGTTTGGCCGCACTAAATGGCTACACCTTC.

V is TRBV1 and J is TRBJ2-5; the listed D gene, TRBD1, was not tested against the DNA. TRBV1 is a recognized pseudogene. This CDR3 region has 17 residues. CDR3: CTSSQDGVDRAGETQYF. The CDR3 DNA reads as TGCACCAGCAGCCAAGATGGGGTCGACAGGGCGGGAGAGACCCAGTACTTC.

V usage is TRBV30 and J usage is TRBJ1-6; 9 bases line up with TRBD1. The CDR3 totals 15 residues. Germline V CDR1 and CDR2: GTSNPN, SVGIG (reference sequence). Losses at the gene ends were 3 bases for V and 9 bases for J; bases not matched to a gene: 9. CDR3 bases: TGTGCCTGGAGAGGGGACAGGGAGGAATTTTCACCCCTCCACTTT. Protein product: CAWRGDREEFSPLHF.

CDR3 bases: TGTGCCAGCAGTTCTCCGGGACAGGACCTAAATTCACCCCTCCACTTT. Translation: CASSSPGQDLNSPLHF. The chain employs TRBV6-5 and TRBJ1-6; TRBD1 aligns across 8 bases. Germline V gene data show CDR1 as MNHEY and CDR2 as SVGAGI. V was clipped by 4 bases and J by 7 bases; unmatched bases: 9. The CDR3 totals 16 residues.

The chain links TRBV2 to TRBJ2-1, with 8 nucleotides matching TRBD1. V lost 7 bases and J lost 3; bases outside the gene matches: 2. This CDR3 is built from 13 residues. Per germline, CDR1 SNHLY and CDR2 FYNNEI. CDR3 sequence: CASNGQGYNEQFF. The DNA of the CDR3 is TGTGCCAGCAACGGACAGGGCTACAATGAGCAGTTCTTC.

The chain couples TRBV28 to TRBJ1-1; TRBD1 is a possible D gene (6 bases). The CDR3 is made up of 15 amino acids. The germline gives CDR1 MDHEN, CDR2 SYDVKM. The V gene lost 4 bases and the J gene lost 1 base, with 13 bases spanning the gap. Written as DNA, the CDR3 is TGTGCCAGCAGTTATCCGGGCAGGGGGAACACTGAAGCTTTCTTT. Translated: CASSYPGRGNTEAFF.

The rearrangement links TRBV7-9 to TRBJ2-2, with TRBD2 identical over 8 bases. Germline V CDR1 and CDR2: SEHNR, FQNEAQ (reference sequence). CDR3 length equals 17 residues. The J segment lost 0 bases and the V segment lost 6 bases, leaving 9 bases of the junction unmatched. DNA for the CDR3: TGTGCCAGCAGTGGGGGTAGCGGGGCGGCGAACACCGGGGAGCTGTTTTTT. Protein product: CASSGGSGAANTGELFF.

The gene calls are TRBV6-5 and TRBJ1-2, with D tentatively TRBD1 (5 bases). Germline V gene sequence: CDR1 MNHEY, CDR2 SVGAGI. Trimming shortened V by 7 bases and J by 2 bases, and 14 bases separated the two germline ends. The CDR3 runs to 14 residues. The CDR3 region has the DNA TGTGCCAGCAACCCTCGGGGGGTCAACTATGGCTACACCTTC. It is translated as CASNPRGVNYGYTF.

The rearrangement links TRBV10-2 to TRBJ2-5; D may be TRBD1 (6 bases). This CDR3 spans 16 amino acids. The germline gives CDR1 WSHSY, CDR2 SAAADI. Trimming stripped 10 bases from V and 1 base from J, with 22 bases between. CDR3 protein: CATHQSTARGQETQYF. CDR3 DNA: TGCGCCACCCACCAATCGACGGCCAGGGGCCAAGAGACCCAGTACTTC.